In its sample, the clone carrying this TCR beta chain was seen a few times. Its target is unknown. These data belong to a study of vaccination and CD4 T cells after COVID-19. CDR1 and CDR2 from the germline V gene are SNHLY and FYNNEI. Trimming pared 9 bases from V and 10 bases from J, leaving 12 bases between. The CDR3 length is 10 residues. Regarding treatment: roughly ten-day PBMC culture with coronavirus spike peptide pools or control peptides (ViraFEST assay). Sequence data for DNA of cultured CD4+ T cells were generated by the Oncomine TCR Beta short-read assay. Someone extracted genomic DNA from cultured CD4+ T cells. In TCRdb, the PCR reads were re-called with MiXCR into one record per CDR3 protein. Of around 20,000 distinct CDR3 sequences listed, approximately 40% were seen once; the top ten hold 25% to 35%.

V is TRBV2 and J is TRBJ1-1; the D is unclear. This TCR derives from a human donor who received a COVID-19 vaccine. Sequenced material: CD4+ T cells from blood, cultured in vitro, taken before SARS-CoV-2 vaccination. The CDR3 loop reads CASGVVGAFF. CDR3 nucleotide sequence: TGTGCCAGTGGGGTTGTGGGAGCTTTCTTT.